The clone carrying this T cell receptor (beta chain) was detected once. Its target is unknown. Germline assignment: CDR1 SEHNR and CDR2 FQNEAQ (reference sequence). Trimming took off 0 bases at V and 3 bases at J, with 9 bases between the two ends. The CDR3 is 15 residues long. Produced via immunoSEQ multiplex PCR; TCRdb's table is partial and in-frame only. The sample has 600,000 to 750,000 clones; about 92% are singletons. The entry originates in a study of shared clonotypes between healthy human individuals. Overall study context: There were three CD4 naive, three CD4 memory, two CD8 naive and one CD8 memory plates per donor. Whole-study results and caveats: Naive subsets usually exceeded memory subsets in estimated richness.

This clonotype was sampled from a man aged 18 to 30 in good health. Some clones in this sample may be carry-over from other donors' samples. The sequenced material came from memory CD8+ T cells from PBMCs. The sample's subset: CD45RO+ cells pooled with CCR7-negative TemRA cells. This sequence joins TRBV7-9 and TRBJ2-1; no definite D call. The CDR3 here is CASSLARADYNEQFF. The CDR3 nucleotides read TGTGCCAGCAGCTTAGCCCGGGCCGACTACAATGAGCAGTTCTTC. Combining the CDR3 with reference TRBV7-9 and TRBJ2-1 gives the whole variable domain DTGVSQNPRHKITKRGQNVTFRCDPISEHNRLYWYRQTLGQGPEFLTYFQNEAQLEKSRLLSDRFSAERPKGSFSTLEIQRTEQGDSAMYLCASSLARADYNEQFFGPGTRLTVL.